A single sample gave rise to the 10 T cell receptor beta chains below, sequenced in a study of blood T cell repertoires in COVID-19. Only in-frame clones appear in the TCRdb table, and some are missing; sequencing was by immunoSEQ multiplex PCR. This table has some 340,000 clones, approximately 81% appearing once. Material: peripheral blood. These receptors all come from a woman in her late teens or twenties with acute or convalescent COVID-19.

This rearrangement joins TRBV25-1 to TRBJ1-1, with a weak D call TRBD1 (6 bases). The CDR3 consists of 15 residues. Germline V gene sequence: CDR1 MGHDK, CDR2 SYGVNS. V was trimmed by 11 bases and J by 3 bases, leaving 22 bases between them. The CDR3 DNA is TGTGCCTGCGGGAGGGGCTTACAGGGCGACACTGAAGCTTTCTTT. The encoded protein is CACGRGLQGDTEAFF.

This CDR3 is CARRQGGGYTF. DNA for the CDR3: TGTGCCAGGAGACAGGGTGGGGGCTACACCTTC. This sequence joins TRBV2 and TRBJ1-2; 7 nucleotides line up with TRBD1. CDR1 SNHLY and CDR2 FYNNEI come from the germline V gene. This CDR3 comprises 11 residues. Trimming took 9 bases from V and 8 from J; bases not matched to a gene: 6.

The genes are TRBV7-2 and TRBJ1-5, with 7 bases identical to TRBD1. V lost 4 bases, J lost 0 bases, and 6 bases stayed unmatched. This CDR3 contains 16 residues. Germline lookup yields CDR1 SGHTA and CDR2 FQGNSA. CDR3 residues: CASSSRQGYSNQPQHF. The CDR3, as DNA: TGTGCCAGCAGCTCCCGACAGGGCTATAGCAATCAGCCCCAGCATTTT.

The V gene is TRBV5-4, the J gene TRBJ2-7, with 7 nucleotides matching TRBD2. The V gene's germline CDR1 is SGHNT and CDR2 YYREEE (reference sequence). CDR3 size: 14 residues. V dropped 7 bases and J dropped 7; count of bases not matched to a gene: 14. The CDR3 DNA sequence: TGTGCCAGCGCCCTCTCGACGGGCGGGAGAGAGCAGTACTTC. It is translated as CASALSTGGREQYF.

The J gene is TRBJ1-5, the V gene TRBV27; D gene ambiguous. The CDR3 is 15 residues long. Trimming stripped 2 bases from V and 2 bases from J, with 10 bases between. CDR1 MNHEY and CDR2 SMNVEV come from the germline V gene (reference sequence). CDR3 sequence reads: CASSLRGLGNQPQHF. The DNA for the CDR3 is TGTGCCAGCAGTTTAAGAGGGTTGGGCAATCAGCCCCAGCATTTT.

This chain joins TRBV10-3 and TRBJ2-7; TRBD1 matches at 7 bases. V dropped 2 bases and J dropped 3; count of bases not matched to a gene: 1. In germline, CDR1 is ENHRY, CDR2 SYGVKD. There are 13 residues in the CDR3. In nucleotides, the CDR3 is TGTGCCATCAGTGAGGCAGGGGGCTACGAGCAGTACTTC. Translating it yields CAISEAGGYEQYF.

The chain links TRBV5-8 to TRBJ2-1; 7 bases align to TRBD2. This CDR3 is built from 15 residues. CDR1 is SGHTS, CDR2 YDEGEE, per germline. Germline trimming cut 1 base from V and 7 bases from J; bases unmatched to any gene: 8. CDR3 amino acids: CASSLRGEFGNEQFF. The CDR3 bases are TGTGCCAGCAGCTTGCGGGGGGAGTTTGGGAATGAGCAGTTCTTC.

In this sample, this clone turned up a few times. This rearrangement joins TRBV27 to TRBJ1-5; no definite D call. Deletions cut 2 bases from V and 0 bases from J, with 8 bases between. CDR1 is MNHEY and CDR2 is SMNVEV in the germline V gene (reference sequence). The CDR3 consists of 15 residues. The CDR3 loop is CASSLQSLSNQPQHF. Here the CDR3 DNA reads TGTGCCAGCAGTTTACAATCACTTAGCAATCAGCCCCAGCATTTT.

The chain joins TRBV27 to TRBJ2-7; TRBD2 aligns across 10 bases. Unmatched junction bases numbered 9, after V lost 2 bases and J lost 5 bases. In germline, CDR1 is MNHEY, CDR2 SMNVEV (reference sequence). CDR3 length: 16 amino acids. In DNA form, the CDR3 reads TGTGCCAGCAGTTTAAACCCCCTAGCGGGGGAGGACGAGCAGTACTTC. As protein: CASSLNPLAGEDEQYF.

This rearrangement joins TRBV11-2 to TRBJ2-7; TRBD2 agrees at 9 bases. V lost 1 base, J lost 0 bases, and 4 bases stayed unmatched. Germline CDR1 is SGHAT and CDR2 is FQNNGV. The CDR3 spans 16 residues. CDR3 residues: CASSLGSGSFSYEQYF. In nucleotides, the CDR3 is TGTGCCAGCAGCTTAGGTAGCGGGAGTTTCTCCTACGAGCAGTACTTC.